This T cell receptor (beta chain) appears in the sequencing data of a study of T cells in narcolepsy. Study-level information: Patients with NT1 or NT2 and healthy control donors were enrolled.

This clone has more than one count but fewer than ten. Its antigen is still unknown. CDR1 is LGHNA, CDR2 YSLEER, per germline. Trimming removed 2 bases at V and 1 base at J, with 11 bases between. The CDR3 spans 15 residues. Study-wide points: Same-patient CSF and blood CD4+ T cell clonotypes included HCRT-specific and TRIB2-specific autoreactive ones.

The table came from immunoSEQ multiplex PCR; TCRdb's copy has only in-frame clones and leaves some out. Here the sample spans about 15,000 clones, approximately 85% being singletons. This clonotype was sampled from a human donor in good health. The source material was memory (CD45RA-) CD4+ T cells from blood. This chain joins TRBV4-3 and TRBJ2-5, with D possibly matching TRBD2 (6 bases). The CDR3, as DNA: TGCGCCAGCAGCCAACTAGGAGGGCTCCAAGAGACCCAGTACTTC. Protein: CASSQLGGLQETQYF.